This paragraph covers one T cell receptor beta chain sequence. Its matching antigen is unknown. Data came from immunoSEQ multiplex PCR; TCRdb stores just in-frame clones and leaves some out. The sample yields just over 2,000,000 clones, approximately 95% seen once. This record comes from a study of shared clonotypes between healthy human individuals. Turning to the study itself: Donors, aged 18 to 49, were a couple of women and a few men.

Germline values: CDR1 LNHDA, CDR2 SQIVND (reference sequence). The CDR3 runs 15 residues. The V end lost 5 bases, the J end lost 2 bases, and 15 bases lay between the germline ends. Whole-study findings and limits: For naive CD4 cells, around 5% of clonotypes were shared across a few donors.

The chain carries TRBV19 and TRBJ2-5; possible D gene TRBD1, 5 bases. Sequenced input: naive CD4+ T cells sorted from blood. Subset defined: CD45RA+ positively selected. The sequence derives from a young man in good health. CDR3 sequence (DNA): TGTGCCAGTAGTCCAACGACAGAGATTCAAGAGACCCAGTACTTC. Encoded protein: CASSPTTEIQETQYF. Supplemented by reference TRBV19 and TRBJ2-5, the full variable domain reads DGGITQSPKYLFRKEGQNVTLSCEQNLNHDAMYWYRQDPGQGLRLIYYSQIVNDFQKGDIAEGYSVSREKKESFPLTVTSAQKNPTAFYLCASSPTTEIQETQYFGPGTRLLVL.